The TCR beta chain under discussion was sequenced for a study of cytomegalovirus exposure and HLA in healthy donors. Looking at the study overall: Most donors, around 81% of 398 genotyped, fell in the Caucasian-associated ancestry cluster.

In regard to this clone: Its antigen is as yet unknown.

Study-wide points: In a later analysis, common viral pathogens appeared linked to several of the most significant clusters.

Amplification used 60 Vbeta primers and 13 Jbeta primers. Repertoires were generated with immunoSEQ multiplex PCR, while TCRdb's copy carries only in-frame clones and drops some. The repertoire holds about 84,000 clones, with 70% to 90% as singletons. Sequences were obtained from PBMCs. The clonotype originates from a man aged 18-30 years in good health and CMV-seronegative.

The CDR3 DNA reads as TGTGCCAGCCCGGGGGGGCCGTACTTC. This encodes CASPGGPYF. The V call is TRBV21-1, the J call TRBJ2-7; TRBD2 is the table's D call and was not checked against the DNA. TRBV21-1 represents a pseudogene. This CDR3 contains 9 residues.